This entry describes one T cell receptor (beta chain). The data derive from a study of technical replicates of blood from several donors. Some clones are missing from TCRdb's copy, which holds only in-frame ones; the method was immunoSEQ multiplex PCR. The sample consists of tens of thousands of clones, almost 97% of them appearing once. V was clipped by 1 base and J by 7 bases, with 19 bases between them. Germline V lookup: CDR1 GTSNPN, CDR2 SVGIG (reference sequence). This CDR3 is built from 16 residues. The receptor was isolated from a human donor in good health. The sequenced material came from T cells isolated from PBMCs. This chain connects TRBV30 to TRBJ1-4, with D maybe TRBD1 (6 bases). CDR3 nucleotides: TGTGCCTGGAGTGCCCCCCCAACAGGGAACGTTGAAAAACTGTTTTTT. Residues: CAWSAPPTGNVEKLFF. The whole variable domain, remainder taken from reference TRBV30 and TRBJ1-4, is SQTIHQWPATLVQPVGSPLSLECTVEGTSNPNLYWYRQAAGRGLQLLFYSVGIGQISSEVPQNLSASRPQDRQFILSSKKLLLSDSGFYLCAWSAPPTGNVEKLFFGSGTQLSVL.